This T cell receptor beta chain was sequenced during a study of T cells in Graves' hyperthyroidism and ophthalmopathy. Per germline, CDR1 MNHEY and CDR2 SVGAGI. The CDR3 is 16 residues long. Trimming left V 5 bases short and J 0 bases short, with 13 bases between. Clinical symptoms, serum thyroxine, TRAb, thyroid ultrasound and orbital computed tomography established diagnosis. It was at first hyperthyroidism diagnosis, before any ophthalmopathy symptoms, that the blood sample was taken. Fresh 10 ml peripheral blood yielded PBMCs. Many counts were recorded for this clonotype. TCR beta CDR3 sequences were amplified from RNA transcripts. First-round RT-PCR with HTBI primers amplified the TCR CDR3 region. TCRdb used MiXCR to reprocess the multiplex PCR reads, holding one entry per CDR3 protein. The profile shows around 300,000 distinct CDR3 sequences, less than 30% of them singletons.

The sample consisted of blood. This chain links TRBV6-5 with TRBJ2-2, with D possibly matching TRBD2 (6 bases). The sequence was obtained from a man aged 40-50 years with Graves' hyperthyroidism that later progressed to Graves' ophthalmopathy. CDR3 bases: TGTGCCAGCAGTCCTTACGCGGGGACGAACACCGGGGAGCTGTTTTTT. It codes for CASSPYAGTNTGELFF.